The rows below give T cell receptor beta chains drawn from one sample of a study of CD8 T cells in ankylosing spondylitis. Each CDR3 protein is one row after TCRdb ran MiXCR on the 5' RACE reads. The sample records fewer than 750,000 distinct CDR3 sequences, over 15% being singletons. The sequenced material came from blood, either unsorted or a sorted T cell fraction (not recorded which). The receptors come from a male donor with ankylosing spondylitis. Both conserved end residues are trimmed from each CDR3.

v_call	cdr3_aa
TRBV10-3	AISELGGTGSYEQY
TRBV29-1	SVLLAGGISGELF
TRBV12-3/TRBV12-4	ASRDGDYSNEQF
TRBV24-1	ATRDYLTDTQY
TRBV6-1	ASNRRRAGGHNEQF
TRBV7-9	ASSPTDRVVETQY
TRBV14	ASSSIADHTDTQY
TRBV20-1	SAGQGGNQPQH
TRBV20-1	SARIVAGGPHNNQAKNIQY
TRBV7-6	ASSLAPGQGQETQY
TRBV5-1	ASSLVASGGYEQY
TRBV7-3	ASSLGLAGFTDTQY
TRBV15	ATSRARGDYGYT